The next 3 T cell receptor beta chains were all read from a single sample in a study of T cells expressing NK-cell markers (dated by TCRdb to about 2020). The method behind the library was 5' RACE. TCRdb records Illumina HiSeq 2000 as the sequencer. TCRdb reprocessed the reads, so every CDR3 protein sequence counts as one entry and DNA is not shown. The table for this sample records just under 150,000 distinct CDR3 sequences. The ten largest account for around 12% of the sample. What was sequenced was blood T cells: a sorted CD56 or NKG2C T cell subset, CD4+ or CD8+ T cells, or bulk PBMC T cells (not recorded which). These receptors were collected from a man between 18 and 29 years old in good health. Donor details come from another sample of the same person, matched by shared clones.

The chain uses TRBV12-5 and TRBJ2-1; as DNA is missing, the TRBD2 call by TCRdb cannot be tested. The CDR3 sequence is 15 residues long. The V gene's germline CDR1 is LGHNT and CDR2 FRNRAP. CDR3 residues: CASGLTGLAGDEQFF.

V is TRBV4-1 and J is TRBJ1-3. CDR3 size: 17 residues. Germline loops: CDR1 MGHRA, CDR2 YSYEKL. The CDR3 protein is CASSQDPGTYSGNTIYF.

The gene calls are TRBV4-2 and TRBJ2-1. This CDR3 contains 11 residues. Germline CDR1 reads LGHNA; CDR2 reads YNFKEQ. Here the CDR3 reads CASEFGNEQFF.